This is a list of T cell receptor beta chains from one sample in a study of T cell repertoires in ileal Crohn's disease. Some clones are missing from TCRdb's copy, which holds only in-frame ones; the method was immunoSEQ multiplex PCR. The sample yields more than 12,000 clones, just under 80% seen once. The sequencing input was ileal tissue. These receptors all stem from an adult with Crohn's disease. Each CDR3 is given with its conserved first and last residue. D genes are given only for firm matches.

d_call,j_call,v_call,cdr3_aa
.,TRBJ2-7,TRBV30,CAWSVRGNGEQYF
.,TRBJ2-3,TRBV7-3,CASSPGTRTDTQYF
TRBD1,TRBJ2-2,TRBV6-1,CASSRQGAAGELFF
TRBD1,TRBJ1-1,TRBV19,CASSENRGTEAFF
.,TRBJ2-3,TRBV29-1,CSVDYRGGVHTQYF
.,TRBJ2-5,TRBV5-6,CASSLAIDRPDQETQYF
TRBD2,TRBJ2-4,TRBV9,CASSARPWREGLGNIQYF
.,TRBJ1-1,TRBV5-5,CASSLDSGVGTEAFF
.,TRBJ1-1,TRBV2,CASSVGSATEAFF
.,TRBJ2-4,TRBV5-6,CASSFRLAKNIQYF
TRBD1,.,TRBV30,CAWGTGVLLEQYF
.,TRBJ2-7,TRBV7-2,CASSLGAGMVYEQYF
TRBD2,TRBJ2-3,TRBV7-6,CASSRMPGTSADTQYF
TRBD1,TRBJ1-2,TRBV7-9,CASSQLTGQGRSGYTF
.,TRBJ1-2,TRBV7-2,CASSPDRQGGGYGYTF
TRBD2,.,TRBV18,CASSQRASGGSPSYEQYF
TRBD1,TRBJ2-5,TRBV30,CAWAGQGGETQYF
.,TRBJ1-4,TRBV12-1,CASSPRRDTTNEKLFF
.,TRBJ2-3,TRBV27,CASSPFWLGDTQYF
.,TRBJ1-1,TRBV6-1,CASSNRGGAEAFF
.,TRBJ2-1,TRBV2,CASSIGGARASFF
TRBD1,TRBJ2-7,TRBV4-2,CASSTPGQGVYEQYF
.,TRBJ2-7,TRBV6-6,CASRSAGSSYEQYF
TRBD2,TRBJ2-2,TRBV5-8,CASRTSGSNTGELFF
TRBD1,TRBJ1-1,TRBV7-6,CASSLGGTGGTEAFF
.,TRBJ1-2,TRBV4-2,CASSQDLGQNYGYTF
.,TRBJ1-1,TRBV30,CAWSGRLTNTEAFF
.,TRBJ2-2,TRBV2,CASKQLAAGAGELFF
TRBD1,TRBJ2-3,TRBV7-2,CASSQTQGNTQYF
TRBD1,TRBJ1-2,TRBV28,CASSLTGTGITYGYTF
TRBD1,.,TRBV27,CASNRDRGGSSYEQYF
.,TRBJ2-7,TRBV5-1,CASSLASGLTPGEQYF
.,TRBJ2-2,TRBV6-1,CASSGRGGTGELFF
.,TRBJ2-5,TRBV18,CASSSGGRETQYF
TRBD1,TRBJ1-3,TRBV6-1,CASSGRTGIGNTIYF
TRBD2,TRBJ2-1,TRBV9,CASSVEGGVAGSSYNEQFF
TRBD2,TRBJ2-3,TRBV18,CASSWTSGRFTDTQYF
.,TRBJ2-2,TRBV19,CASSTRPDLNTGELFF
.,TRBJ2-3,TRBV27,CASSLSQGFADTQYF
TRBD1,TRBJ1-2,TRBV2,CARQGDGYTF
.,TRBJ1-1,TRBV11-3,CASSLVEGSTAFF
.,TRBJ1-3,TRBV7-9,CASTQVPPQSSGNTIYF
TRBD1,TRBJ2-5,TRBV5-1,CASSSTGGAGETQYF
.,TRBJ2-5,TRBV25-1,CASSDRVLKETQYF
TRBD1,TRBJ1-5,TRBV19,CASSTTGGTNQPQHF
TRBD1,TRBJ2-1,TRBV4-1,CASSQDPTGSFLSEQFF
.,TRBJ1-6,TRBV19,CASSIDTQDSPLHF
TRBD1,TRBJ2-1,TRBV30,CAWSVQGSYNEQFF